This TCR beta chain comes out of a study of cytomegalovirus exposure and HLA in healthy donors. Study as a whole: There were 350 to 400 genotyped donors. Of these, 81% fell in the genetic ancestry cluster associated with self-reported Caucasian donors.

About this clone itself: As yet, its antigen is unknown.

Study conclusions and caveats: Analysis performed later showed TCR beta chains linked to HLA being more clonally expanded than equally common others. The study assumed roughly uniform donor sequencing depth for presence/absence analyses. As a later analysis showed, a missense DCLRE1C variant was linked to trimming of TCR beta V- and J-genes.

The V and J ends lost 6 bases and 0 bases, in that order; junction bases with no gene match: 4. The CDR3 covers 14 residues. Per germline, CDR1 MDHEN and CDR2 SYDVKM. Use of 60 Vbeta and 13 Jbeta primers characterized the PCR. The protocol was immunoSEQ multiplex PCR, while the TCRdb copy is restricted to in-frame clones and leaves out a portion. The data hold over 150,000 clones, with roughly 80% observed a single time. This chain connects TRBV28 to TRBJ1-1; TRBD1 aligns across 7 bases. The receptor was derived from a woman in her forties or fifties in good health and CMV-seronegative. Sample: PBMCs. The CDR3 bases are TGTGCCAGCAGGAAGACAGGGATGAACACTGAAGCTTTCTTT. This gives the protein CASRKTGMNTEAFF.